The present T cell receptor (beta chain) was sequenced within a study of cytomegalovirus exposure and HLA in healthy donors. As for this clone: The antigen is not known.

The study ran its PCR with 60 Vbeta and 13 Jbeta primers. The protocol was immunoSEQ multiplex PCR, while the TCRdb copy is restricted to in-frame clones and leaves out a portion. The sample comprises roughly 120,000 clones, about 70% of which are singletons, and approximately 3.8% rests with the top ten. Study results and limitations: Among donors in an Asian-associated ancestry cluster, a later analysis reportedly found fewer N-insertions than the roughly 700-donor mean. In a later analysis, the majority of CMV-associated beta chains seemingly showed HLA restriction.

The CDR3 is 17 residues long. CDR1 and CDR2 from the germline V gene are LNHDA and SQIVND (reference sequence). Sequencing used PBMCs. This receptor was taken from a woman aged 40 to 50 in good health and CMV-seronegative. The chain links TRBV19 to TRBJ2-5, with 7 bases fitting TRBD1. The DNA matches TRBJ2-7 better at its end, which makes the J call doubtful. CDR3 sequence reads: CASSTGLGQAGSYEQYF. In nucleotides, the CDR3 is TGTGCCAGTAGTACGGGGCTAGGACAGGCTGGCTCCTACGAGCAGTACTTC.